This T cell receptor (beta chain) derives from a study of shared clonotypes between healthy human individuals. CDR1 is SNHLY and CDR2 is FYNNEI in the germline V gene. The CDR3 is 14 residues long. V was clipped by 6 bases and J by 6 bases; unmatched bases: 4. The repertoire was sequenced with immunoSEQ multiplex PCR; TCRdb's copy has only in-frame clones and lacks some. The data contain about 2.3 million clones, roughly 92% of them singletons. The rearrangement joins TRBV2 to TRBJ2-7; 14 bases are a match to TRBD2. The clonotype was recovered from a man aged 18 to 30 in good health. Some clones in this sample may be carry-over from other donors' samples. Sequenced input: naive CD4+ T cells from PBMCs. Subset here: CD45RA+ positively selected. CDR3 region: CASSRLAGGFEQYF. CDR3 DNA: TGTGCCAGCAGCAGACTAGCGGGAGGGTTCGAGCAGTACTTC.